Reported below is one T cell receptor (beta chain). Its antigen remains unknown. This specimen comes from a study of persistence of HIV-infected CD4 T cells. Nonspecific anti-CD3/anti-CD28 bead stimulation represents the broad CD4+ T cell repertoire. CD4+ T cells upregulating both CD40 ligand and CD69 were sorted as responding cells. This was the immunoSEQ version 4 assay in survey mode. Template was genomic DNA at roughly 9.6 ng/uL, with up to about 1 ug used per sample. Generated by immunoSEQ multiplex PCR, the TCRdb table keeps only in-frame clones and is missing some. Of about 45,000 clones listed, 88% were seen once; the top ten hold 0.4% to 0.6%. With V trimmed by 5 bases and J by 3 bases, 4 bases remained unmatched. The CDR3 sequence is 14 residues long. Germline V gene data show CDR1 as SGDLS and CDR2 as YYNGEE.

This chain connects TRBV9 to TRBJ1-3; 8 nucleotides line up with TRBD1. This TCR derives from an adult woman with HIV who was CMV-seropositive. Sequencing was performed on CD4+ T cells sorted from PBMCs after roughly 18-hour stimulation, taken from a patient who received antiretroviral therapy. CDR3 loop: CASSAGGGGNTIYF. CDR3 DNA: TGTGCCAGCAGTGCAGGGGGCGGTGGAAACACCATATATTTT. Full variable domain (rest looked up from reference TRBV9 and TRBJ1-3): DSGVTQTPKHLITATGQRVTLRCSPRSGDLSVYWYQQSLDQGLQFLIQYYNGEERAKGNILERFSAQQFPDLHSELNLSSLELGDSALYFCASSAGGGGNTIYFGEGSWLTVV.